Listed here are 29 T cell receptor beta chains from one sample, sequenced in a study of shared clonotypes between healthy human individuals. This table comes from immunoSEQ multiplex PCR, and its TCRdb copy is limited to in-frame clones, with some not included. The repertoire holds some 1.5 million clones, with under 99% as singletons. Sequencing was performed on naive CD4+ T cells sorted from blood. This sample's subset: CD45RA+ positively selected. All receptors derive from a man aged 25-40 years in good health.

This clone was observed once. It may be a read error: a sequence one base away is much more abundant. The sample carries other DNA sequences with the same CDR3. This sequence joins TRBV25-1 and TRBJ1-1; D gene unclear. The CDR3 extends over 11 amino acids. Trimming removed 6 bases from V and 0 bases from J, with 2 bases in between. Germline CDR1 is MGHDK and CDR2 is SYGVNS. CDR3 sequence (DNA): TGTGCCAGCAGCTTGAACACTGAAGCTTTCTTT. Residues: CASSLNTEAFF.

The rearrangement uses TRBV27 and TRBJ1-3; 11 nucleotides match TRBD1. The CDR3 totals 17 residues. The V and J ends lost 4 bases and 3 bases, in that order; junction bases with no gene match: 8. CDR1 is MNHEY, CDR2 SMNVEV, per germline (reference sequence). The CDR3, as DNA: TGTGCCAGCAGTTCGTACGGACAGGGGGCACTTGGAAACACCATATATTTT. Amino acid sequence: CASSSYGQGALGNTIYF.

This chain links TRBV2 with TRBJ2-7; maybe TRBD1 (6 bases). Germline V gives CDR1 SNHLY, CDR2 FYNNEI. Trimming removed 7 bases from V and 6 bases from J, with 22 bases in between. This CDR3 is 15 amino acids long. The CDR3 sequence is CASKRQVSGSAEQYF. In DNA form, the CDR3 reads TGTGCCAGCAAAAGACAGGTCAGCGGTTCTGCCGAGCAGTACTTC.

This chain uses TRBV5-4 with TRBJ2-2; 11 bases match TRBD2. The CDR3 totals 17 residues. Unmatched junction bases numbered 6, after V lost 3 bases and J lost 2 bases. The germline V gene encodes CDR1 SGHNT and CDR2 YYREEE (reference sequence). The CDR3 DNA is TGTGCCAGCAGCTCACCGGGACTAGCGGTTAACACCGGGGAGCTGTTTTTT. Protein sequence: CASSSPGLAVNTGELFF.

CDR3 DNA sequence: TGTGCCAGCAGCGCCCCCGGGACTACTCGCGAGCAGTACTTC. Protein product: CASSAPGTTREQYF. The chain carries TRBV11-2 and TRBJ2-7, with 7 nucleotides matching TRBD2. The J segment lost 6 bases and the V segment lost 5 bases, leaving 10 bases of the junction unmatched. The CDR3 has 14 amino acids. Germline CDR1 is SGHAT and CDR2 is FQNNGV. Combining the CDR3 with reference TRBV11-2 and TRBJ2-7 gives the whole variable domain EAGVAQSPRYKIIEKRQSVAFWCNPISGHATLYWYQQILGQGPKLLIQFQNNGVVDDSQLPKDRFSAERLKGVDSTLKIQPAKLEDSAVYLCASSAPGTTREQYFGPGTRLTVT.

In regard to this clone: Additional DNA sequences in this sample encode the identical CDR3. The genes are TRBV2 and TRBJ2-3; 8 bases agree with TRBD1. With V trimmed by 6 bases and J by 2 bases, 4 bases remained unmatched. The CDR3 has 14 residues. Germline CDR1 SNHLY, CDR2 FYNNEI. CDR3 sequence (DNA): TGTGCCAGCAGCGGACAGGGATACACAGATACGCAGTATTTT. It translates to CASSGQGYTDTQYF.

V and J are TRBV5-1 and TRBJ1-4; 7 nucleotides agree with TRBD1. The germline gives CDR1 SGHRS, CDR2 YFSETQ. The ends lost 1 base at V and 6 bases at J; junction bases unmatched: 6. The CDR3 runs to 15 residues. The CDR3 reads CASSLWTGFDEKLFF. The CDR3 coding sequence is TGCGCCAGCAGCTTGTGGACAGGATTTGATGAAAAACTGTTTTTT.

CDR3 sequence: CAISEGQAEQFF. The CDR3 nucleotides read TGTGCCATCAGTGAAGGACAGGCTGAGCAGTTCTTC. The V and J genes are TRBV10-3 and TRBJ2-1, with TRBD1 matching 7 bases. Germline CDR1 and CDR2: ENHRY and SYGVKD. The junction had 2 bases not matched to a gene; V was cut back by 3 bases and J by 9 bases. There are 12 residues in the CDR3.

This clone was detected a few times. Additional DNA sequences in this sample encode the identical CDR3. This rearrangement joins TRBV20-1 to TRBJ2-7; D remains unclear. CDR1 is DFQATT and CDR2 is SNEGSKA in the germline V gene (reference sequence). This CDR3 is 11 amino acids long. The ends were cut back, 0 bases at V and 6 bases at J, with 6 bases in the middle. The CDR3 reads CSARDPPEQYF. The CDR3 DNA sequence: TGCAGTGCTAGAGATCCCCCCGAGCAGTACTTC.

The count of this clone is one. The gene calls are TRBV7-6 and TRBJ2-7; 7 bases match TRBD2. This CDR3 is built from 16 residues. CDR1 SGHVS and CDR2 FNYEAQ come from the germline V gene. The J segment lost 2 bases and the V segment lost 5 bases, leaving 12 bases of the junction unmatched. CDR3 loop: CASSAGSGVRTYEQYF. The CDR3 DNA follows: TGTGCCAGCAGCGCAGGGAGCGGGGTTCGCACCTACGAGCAGTACTTC.

CDR3 region: CASSEQGFKEQFF. The CDR3 DNA reads as TGCGCCAGCTCAGAACAGGGTTTTAAGGAGCAGTTCTTC. The chain recombines TRBV10-1 with TRBJ2-1; D might be TRBD1 (6 bases). This CDR3 has 13 residues. The V gene lost 8 bases and the J gene lost 10 bases, with 18 bases spanning the gap. From germline, CDR1 is WNHNN and CDR2 SYGVQD (reference sequence).

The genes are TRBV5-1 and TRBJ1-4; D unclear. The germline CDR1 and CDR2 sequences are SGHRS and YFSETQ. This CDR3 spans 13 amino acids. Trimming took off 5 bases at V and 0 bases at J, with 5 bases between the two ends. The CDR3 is CASRVATNEKLFF. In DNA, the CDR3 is TGCGCCAGCAGGGTTGCAACTAATGAAAAACTGTTTTTT. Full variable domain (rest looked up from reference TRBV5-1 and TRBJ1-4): KAGVTQTPRYLIKTRGQQVTLSCSPISGHRSVSWYQQTPGQGLQFLFEYFSETQRNKGNFPGRFSGRQFSNSRSEMNVSTLELGDSALYLCASRVATNEKLFFGSGTQLSVL.

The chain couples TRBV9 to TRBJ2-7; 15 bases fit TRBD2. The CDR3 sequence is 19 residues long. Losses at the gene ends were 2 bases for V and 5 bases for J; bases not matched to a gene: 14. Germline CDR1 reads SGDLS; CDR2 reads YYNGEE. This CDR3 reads CASSVGLAGGNTHIDEQYF. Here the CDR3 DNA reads TGTGCCAGCAGCGTCGGACTAGCGGGAGGGAACACTCATATAGACGAGCAGTACTTC.

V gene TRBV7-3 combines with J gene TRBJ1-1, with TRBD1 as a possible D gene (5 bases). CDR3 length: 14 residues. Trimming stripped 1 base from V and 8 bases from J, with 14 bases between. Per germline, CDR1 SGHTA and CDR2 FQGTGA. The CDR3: CASSLNPTGSEAFF. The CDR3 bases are TGTGCCAGCAGCTTAAACCCTACAGGATCGGAAGCTTTCTTT.

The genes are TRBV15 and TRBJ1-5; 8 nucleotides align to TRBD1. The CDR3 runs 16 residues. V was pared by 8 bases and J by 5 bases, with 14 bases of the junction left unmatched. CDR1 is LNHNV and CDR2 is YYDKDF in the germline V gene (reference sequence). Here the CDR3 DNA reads TGTGCCACCGTGTCTCGAGGACAGGGCGCTTATCAGCCCCAGCATTTT. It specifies CATVSRGQGAYQPQHF.

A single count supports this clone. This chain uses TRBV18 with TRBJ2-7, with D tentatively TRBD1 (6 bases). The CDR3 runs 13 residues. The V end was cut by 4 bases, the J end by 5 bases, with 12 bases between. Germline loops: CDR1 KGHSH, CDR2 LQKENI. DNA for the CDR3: TGTGCCAGCTCACTGCAGGGGAAGGACGAGCAGTACTTC. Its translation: CASSLQGKDEQYF.

Here the CDR3 reads CASSEARPGLATDTQYF. As DNA, the CDR3 is TGTGCCAGCAGTGAAGCGCGGCCGGGACTAGCGACGGATACGCAGTATTTT. The chain carries TRBV2 and TRBJ2-3, with 10 nucleotides matching TRBD2. The CDR3 loop spans 17 amino acids. Per germline, CDR1 SNHLY and CDR2 FYNNEI. V shed 0 bases, J shed 6 bases, and the junction held 9 bases outside the gene matches.

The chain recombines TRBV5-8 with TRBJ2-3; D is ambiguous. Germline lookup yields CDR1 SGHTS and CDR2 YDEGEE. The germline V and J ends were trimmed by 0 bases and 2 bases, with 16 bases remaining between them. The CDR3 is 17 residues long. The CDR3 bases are TGTGCCAGCAGCTTGGGCACCAGTGGGCGCGCCACAGATACGCAGTATTTT. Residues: CASSLGTSGRATDTQYF.

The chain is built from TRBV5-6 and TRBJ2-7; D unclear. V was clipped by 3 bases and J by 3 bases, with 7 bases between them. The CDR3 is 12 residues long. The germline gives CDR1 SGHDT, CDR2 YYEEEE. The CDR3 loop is CASSSSVYEQYF. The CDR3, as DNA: TGTGCCAGCAGCTCCAGCGTCTACGAGCAGTACTTC.

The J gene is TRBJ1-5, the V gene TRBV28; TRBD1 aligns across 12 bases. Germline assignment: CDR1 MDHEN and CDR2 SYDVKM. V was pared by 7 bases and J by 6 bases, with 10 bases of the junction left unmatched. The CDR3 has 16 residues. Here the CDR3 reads CASILGGTGGFQPQHF. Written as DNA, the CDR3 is TGTGCCAGCATCTTGGGAGGGACAGGGGGCTTTCAGCCCCAGCATTTT.

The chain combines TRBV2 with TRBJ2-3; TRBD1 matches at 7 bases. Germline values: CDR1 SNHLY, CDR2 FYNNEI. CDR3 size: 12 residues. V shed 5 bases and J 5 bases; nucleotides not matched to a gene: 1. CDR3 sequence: CASSTGEDTQYF. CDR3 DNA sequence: TGTGCCAGCAGTACAGGGGAAGATACGCAGTATTTT.

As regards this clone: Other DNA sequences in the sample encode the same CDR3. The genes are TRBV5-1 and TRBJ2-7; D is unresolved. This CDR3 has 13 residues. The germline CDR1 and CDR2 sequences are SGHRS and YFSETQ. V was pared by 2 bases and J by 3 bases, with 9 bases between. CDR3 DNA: TGCGCCAGCAGCTTCGGTTCTAGCTACGAGCAGTACTTC. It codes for CASSFGSSYEQYF.

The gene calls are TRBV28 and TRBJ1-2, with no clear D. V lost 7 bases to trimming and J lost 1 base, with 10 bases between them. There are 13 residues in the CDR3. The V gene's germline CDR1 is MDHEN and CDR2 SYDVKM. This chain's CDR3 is CASNYGFNYGYTF. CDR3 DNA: TGTGCCAGCAATTACGGGTTTAACTATGGCTACACCTTC.

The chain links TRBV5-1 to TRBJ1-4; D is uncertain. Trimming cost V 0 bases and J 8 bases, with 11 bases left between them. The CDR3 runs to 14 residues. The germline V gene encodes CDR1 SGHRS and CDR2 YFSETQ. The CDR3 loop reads CASSLGSKGEKLFF. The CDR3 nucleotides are TGCGCCAGCAGCTTGGGCAGTAAGGGCGAAAAACTGTTTTTT. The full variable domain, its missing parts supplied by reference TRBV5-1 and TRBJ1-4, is KAGVTQTPRYLIKTRGQQVTLSCSPISGHRSVSWYQQTPGQGLQFLFEYFSETQRNKGNFPGRFSGRQFSNSRSEMNVSTLELGDSALYLCASSLGSKGEKLFFGSGTQLSVL.

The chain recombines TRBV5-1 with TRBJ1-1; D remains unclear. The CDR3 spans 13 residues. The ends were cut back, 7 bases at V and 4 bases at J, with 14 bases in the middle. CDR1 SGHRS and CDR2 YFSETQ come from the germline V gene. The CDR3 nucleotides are TGCGCCAGCGGGGTGTCTCCAGGCACTGAAGCTTTCTTT. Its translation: CASGVSPGTEAFF.

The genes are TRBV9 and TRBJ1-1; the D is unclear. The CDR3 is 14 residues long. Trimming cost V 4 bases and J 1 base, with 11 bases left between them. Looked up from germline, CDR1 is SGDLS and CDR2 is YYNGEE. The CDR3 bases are TGTGCCAGCAGCCTGGGGATCCGGAACACTGAAGCTTTCTTT. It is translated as CASSLGIRNTEAFF. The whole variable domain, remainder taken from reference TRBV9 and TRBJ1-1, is DSGVTQTPKHLITATGQRVTLRCSPRSGDLSVYWYQQSLDQGLQFLIQYYNGEERAKGNILERFSAQQFPDLHSELNLSSLELGDSALYFCASSLGIRNTEAFFGQGTRLTVV.

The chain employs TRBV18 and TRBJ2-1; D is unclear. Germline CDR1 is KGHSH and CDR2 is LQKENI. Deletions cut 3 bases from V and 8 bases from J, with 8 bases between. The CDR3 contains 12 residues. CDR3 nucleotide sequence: TGTGCCAGCTCACCCGCTCGCCATGAGCAGTTCTTC. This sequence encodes CASSPARHEQFF.

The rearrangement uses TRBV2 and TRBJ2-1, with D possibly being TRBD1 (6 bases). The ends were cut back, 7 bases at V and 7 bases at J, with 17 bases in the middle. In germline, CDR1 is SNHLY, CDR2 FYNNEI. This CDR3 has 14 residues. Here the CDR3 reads CASILEGGGNEQFF. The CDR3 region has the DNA TGTGCCAGCATCCTAGAAGGGGGTGGGAATGAGCAGTTCTTC.

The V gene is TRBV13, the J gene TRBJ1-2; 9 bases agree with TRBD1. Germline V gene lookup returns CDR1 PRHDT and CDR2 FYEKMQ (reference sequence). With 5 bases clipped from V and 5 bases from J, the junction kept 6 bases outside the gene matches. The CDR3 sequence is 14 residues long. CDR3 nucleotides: TGTGCCAGCAGCAGGGACAGGGCCGGGTATGGCTACACCTTC. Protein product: CASSRDRAGYGYTF.